Presented here are 32 T cell receptor beta chains from one specimen sequenced in a study of blood T cell repertoires in COVID-19. Sequenced by immunoSEQ multiplex PCR; TCRdb stores in-frame clones only, minus some. The sample has 200,000 to 250,000 clones; 80% to 90% are singletons. Sequenced: peripheral blood. The receptors were gathered from a woman older than 75 with COVID-19, enrolled during active disease.

V usage is TRBV7-2 and J usage is TRBJ1-2, with a possible D match to TRBD1 (6 bases). This CDR3 region has 13 residues. The germline CDR1 and CDR2 sequences are SGHTA and FQGNSA. With 1 base removed from V and 8 bases from J, the gap between germline ends came to 11 bases. CDR3 sequence: CASSLDRDRGYTF. The DNA for the CDR3 is TGTGCCAGCAGCTTAGACAGGGATAGAGGCTACACCTTC.

The rearrangement links TRBV28 to TRBJ1-1, with 7 positions matching TRBD1. The CDR3 has 15 amino acids. With 3 bases clipped from V and 0 bases from J, the junction kept 4 bases outside the gene matches. From germline, CDR1 is MDHEN and CDR2 SYDVKM. The CDR3 nucleotides read TGTGCCAGCAGTTTGGACGGACAGGTGAACACTGAAGCTTTCTTT. This translates into CASSLDGQVNTEAFF.

This clone was recorded once. The V and J genes are TRBV7-2 and TRBJ1-1; no definite D call. Germline CDR1 and CDR2: SGHTA and FQGNSA. There are 14 residues in the CDR3. V was trimmed by 1 base and J by 4 bases, leaving 10 bases between them. The chain's CDR3 is CASSLDGFATEAFF. As DNA, the CDR3 is TGTGCCAGCAGCTTAGACGGTTTTGCCACTGAAGCTTTCTTT.

The rearrangement links TRBV2 to TRBJ2-1; possibly TRBD2 for D (5 bases). Germline CDR1 reads SNHLY; CDR2 reads FYNNEI. The CDR3 runs to 13 residues. V lost 4 bases and J 3 bases, leaving 7 bases between the germline ends. CDR3 region: CASSGDYYNEQFF. CDR3 nucleotides: TGTGCCAGCAGTGGTGACTACTACAATGAGCAGTTCTTC.

The chain couples TRBV7-2 to TRBJ2-1; weak D call: TRBD1 (5 bases). In germline, CDR1 is SGHTA, CDR2 FQGNSA. This CDR3 is built from 12 residues. With 5 bases removed from V and 7 bases from J, the gap between germline ends came to 9 bases. The CDR3 spells CASSLNRNEQFF. The CDR3 region has the DNA TGTGCCAGCAGCCTCAACAGGAATGAGCAGTTCTTC.

The rearrangement joins TRBV6-5 to TRBJ2-2; D uncertain. This CDR3 spans 13 amino acids. V was cut by 2 bases and J by 4 bases, with 5 bases left in between. Germline V gene sequence: CDR1 MNHEY, CDR2 SVGAGI. CDR3 nucleotide sequence: TGTGCCAGCAGTTACCCGAGCACCGGGGAGCTGTTTTTT. Translation gives CASSYPSTGELFF.

This chain connects TRBV5-1 to TRBJ1-1; 8 bases are shared with TRBD1. The CDR3 runs 14 residues. In germline, CDR1 is SGHRS, CDR2 YFSETQ. Germline trimming cut 0 bases from V and 4 bases from J; bases unmatched to any gene: 2. The DNA for the CDR3 is TGCGCCAGCAGCTTGGGGACAGGGAGCACTGAAGCTTTCTTT. Translated, it gives CASSLGTGSTEAFF.

The rearrangement links TRBV7-8 to TRBJ1-6; D might be TRBD1 (5 bases). Germline V gene lookup returns CDR1 SGHVS and CDR2 FQNEAQ. The CDR3 loop spans 15 amino acids. V lost 2 bases to trimming and J lost 7 bases, with 12 bases between them. Here the CDR3 DNA reads TGTGCCAGCAGCTTAAATAGCCAGGGCAATTCACCCCTCCACTTT. This codes for CASSLNSQGNSPLHF. Full variable domain (outside the CDR3, taken from reference TRBV7-8 and TRBJ1-6): GAGVSQSPRYKVAKRGQDVALRCDPISGHVSLFWYQQALGQGPEFLTYFQNEAQLDKSGLPSDRFFAERPEGSVSTLKIQRTQQEDSAVYLCASSLNSQGNSPLHFGNGTRLTVT.

This chain links TRBV6-4 with TRBJ2-3, with TRBD2 matching over 15 bases. The V and J ends lost 5 bases and 3 bases, in that order; junction bases with no gene match: 6. The germline V gene encodes CDR1 MRHNA and CDR2 SNTAGT. The CDR3 is 17 residues long. DNA of the CDR3: TGTGCCAGCAGTCGGACTAGCGGGGGGGCCGCAACAGATACGCAGTATTTT. It is translated as CASSRTSGGAATDTQYF.

The chain links TRBV13 to TRBJ2-3; tentative D call: TRBD2 (6 bases). Germline CDR1 PRHDT, CDR2 FYEKMQ (reference sequence). Trimming left V 7 bases short and J 0 bases short, with 17 bases between. The CDR3 is made up of 16 amino acids. CDR3 in DNA: TGTGCCAGCATATCGGCGGCCAGCGGGAGCACAGATACGCAGTATTTT. Its translation: CASISAASGSTDTQYF.

The rearrangement joins TRBV5-5 to TRBJ1-1, with a tentative D call TRBD1 (5 bases). The CDR3 contains 14 residues. Germline values: CDR1 SGHKS, CDR2 YYEKEE (reference sequence). V was clipped by 6 bases and J by 0 bases, with 12 bases between them. The CDR3 protein is CASNVAGLNTEAFF. The CDR3 region has the DNA TGTGCCAGCAACGTTGCAGGGCTGAACACTGAAGCTTTCTTT.

CDR3 residues: CASSVGTEGGEAFF. The CDR3 DNA is TGCGCCAGCAGCGTAGGGACAGAAGGGGGTGAGGCTTTCTTT. The chain links TRBV5-1 to TRBJ1-1, with 7 bases identical to TRBD1. Germline V gene sequence: CDR1 SGHRS, CDR2 YFSETQ. This CDR3 comprises 14 residues. Unmatched junction bases numbered 14, after V lost 4 bases and J lost 11 bases.

V gene TRBV11-2 combines with J gene TRBJ2-7, with D tentatively TRBD2 (5 bases). This CDR3 comprises 18 residues. Germline-derived CDR1 and CDR2 are SGHAT and FQNNGV. Trimming left V 0 bases short and J 3 bases short, with 21 bases between. This CDR3 is CASSLDVGRYSSNYEQYF. CDR3 in DNA: TGTGCCAGCAGCTTAGATGTGGGGAGATATAGTAGTAACTACGAGCAGTACTTC.

This clone was seen once. The chain joins TRBV13 to TRBJ2-5; no reliable D call. Trimming shortened V by 5 bases and J by 2 bases, and 12 bases separated the two germline ends. Germline lookup yields CDR1 PRHDT and CDR2 FYEKMQ (reference sequence). The length of the CDR3 is 14 residues. The CDR3 nucleotides are TGTGCCAGCAGCCCAGGTTTTGGGCAAGAGACCCAGTACTTC. Its translation: CASSPGFGQETQYF. Combining the CDR3 with reference TRBV13 and TRBJ2-5 gives the whole variable domain AAGVIQSPRHLIKEKRETATLKCYPIPRHDTVYWYQQGPGQDPQFLISFYEKMQSDKGSIPDRFSAQQFSDYHSELNMSSLELGDSALYFCASSPGFGQETQYFGPGTRLLVL.

This clone has a single count. The rearrangement links TRBV10-3 to TRBJ2-7; the D is unclear. This CDR3 region has 13 residues. The V gene's germline CDR1 is ENHRY and CDR2 SYGVKD. The germline V and J ends were trimmed by 2 bases and 4 bases, with 9 bases remaining between them. CDR3 sequence: CAISEPNSYEQYF. The CDR3 DNA is TGTGCCATCAGTGAGCCCAATAGTTACGAGCAGTACTTC.

The V call is TRBV6-5, the J call TRBJ2-7; 11 bases are shared with TRBD2. The germline V gene has CDR1 MNHEY and CDR2 SVGAGI. This CDR3 contains 15 residues. V gave up 4 bases and J gave up 2 bases; unmatched junction bases: 4. CDR3 nucleotides: TGTGCCAGCAGTTCGGGACTAGCGGTGACCTACGAGCAGTACTTC. Encoded protein: CASSSGLAVTYEQYF.

The rearrangement uses TRBV18 and TRBJ2-7; 11 positions agree with TRBD2. The CDR3 sequence is 14 residues long. Per the germline V gene, CDR1 is KGHSH and CDR2 is LQKENI. V lost 4 bases and J lost 4; bases outside the gene matches: 3. This CDR3 reads CASSLGTSGYEQYF. The CDR3 DNA reads TGTGCCAGCTCACTAGGGACTAGCGGTTACGAGCAGTACTTC.

J is TRBJ1-5 and V is TRBV23-1; 11 bases are shared with TRBD1. Being an ORF, TRBV23-1 has a function that is uncertain. V lost 4 bases and J lost 4; bases outside the gene matches: 18. The CDR3 is made up of 20 amino acids. CDR3 bases: TGCGCCAGCAGTCTCCGACGGGACAGGGGGGCTGAGTCCTGTAATCAGCCCCAGCATTTT. It translates to CASSLRRDRGAESCNQPQHF.

Turning to this clone: One end of the junction varies from germline; a read error may be responsible. This chain connects TRBV2 to TRBJ1-1, with D possibly matching TRBD1 (6 bases). Looked up from germline, CDR1 is SNHLY and CDR2 is FYNNEI. The CDR3 has 16 amino acids. CDR3 nucleotides: TGTGCCAGCGGTGAGATAACAGGGAGGGCCCGCACTGAAGCTTTCTTT. This translates into CASGEITGRARTEAFF. Full variable domain (remainder filled in from reference TRBV2 and TRBJ1-1): EPEVTQTPSHQVTQMGQEVILRCVPISNHLYFYWYRQILGQKVEFLVSFYNNEISEKSEIFDDQFSVERPDGSNFTLKIRSTKLEDSAMYFCASGEITGRARTEAFFGQGTRLTVV.

The chain links TRBV7-9 to TRBJ1-1; tentatively, D is TRBD1 (6 bases). The V gene lost 5 bases and the J gene lost 4 bases, with 14 bases spanning the gap. The CDR3 sequence is 14 residues long. Germline V CDR1 and CDR2: SEHNR, FQNEAQ (reference sequence). The CDR3 sequence is CASSPGQTRTEAFF. CDR3 DNA: TGTGCCAGCAGCCCCGGACAGACTCGCACTGAAGCTTTCTTT.

This clone showed up just a few times. The chain has TRBV6-5 and TRBJ1-5; 10 positions match TRBD1. Germline lookup yields CDR1 MNHEY and CDR2 SVGAGI. The J segment lost 1 base and the V segment lost 7 bases, leaving 4 bases of the junction unmatched. The CDR3 loop spans 15 amino acids. For the CDR3, the DNA is TGTGCCAGCACTCCGGGACAGGGGAGCAATCAGCCCCAGCATTTT. It yields the protein CASTPGQGSNQPQHF.

This sequence joins TRBV3-1 (or the pseudogene TRBV3-2) and TRBJ2-5; D is possibly TRBD2 (5 bases). With 1 base removed from V and 4 bases from J, the gap between germline ends came to 13 bases. CDR1 is LGHDT, CDR2 YNNKEL, per germline (reference sequence). The CDR3 spans 15 residues. Here the CDR3 reads CASSQGPSKGETQYF. The CDR3 DNA follows: TGTGCCAGCAGCCAAGGGCCTAGCAAAGGAGAGACCCAGTACTTC.

The rearrangement uses TRBV29-1 and TRBJ1-2, with no clear D. V was clipped by 5 bases and J by 8 bases, with 18 bases between them. Germline loops: CDR1 SQVTM, CDR2 ANQGSEA. The length of the CDR3 is 13 residues. The CDR3 coding sequence is TGCAGCGTTCAAGCCGGTGCACCGGAGGGCTACACCTTC. Protein: CSVQAGAPEGYTF. Drawing the rest from reference TRBV29-1 and TRBJ1-2, the complete variable domain is SAVISQKPSRDICQRGTSLTIQCQVDSQVTMMFWYRQQPGQSLTLIATANQGSEATYESGFVIDKFPISRPNLTFSTLTVSNMSPEDSSIYLCSVQAGAPEGYTFGSGTRLTVV.

The gene calls are TRBV10-3 and TRBJ2-2; 8 bases are shared with TRBD1. Germline CDR1 ENHRY, CDR2 SYGVKD. The V gene end was trimmed by 10 bases and the J gene end by 6 bases; junction bases not matched to a gene: 7. The CDR3 runs 13 residues. Here the CDR3 reads CATESQGAGELFF. In DNA, the CDR3 is TGTGCCACTGAATCACAGGGGGCCGGGGAGCTGTTTTTT.

The chain joins TRBV19 to TRBJ1-4; D is perhaps TRBD1 (6 bases). The V end lost 7 bases, the J end lost 3 bases, and 12 bases lay between the germline ends. The CDR3 covers 14 residues. The germline V gene has CDR1 LNHDA and CDR2 SQIVND (reference sequence). The CDR3 DNA reads TGTGCCAGTAACCTTCCAGGGGCTAATGAAAAACTGTTTTTT. It specifies CASNLPGANEKLFF.

V gene TRBV6-5 combines with J gene TRBJ2-7; D is possibly TRBD2 (6 bases). The CDR3 has 12 amino acids. The germline gives CDR1 MNHEY, CDR2 SVGAGI. Trimming removed 6 bases from V and 5 bases from J, with 11 bases in between. In DNA, the CDR3 is TGTGCCAGCAGGGGACTCTCGGACGAGCAGTACTTC. This translates into CASRGLSDEQYF.

The genes are TRBV18 and TRBJ1-1; 7 bases match TRBD1. CDR1 is KGHSH and CDR2 is LQKENI in the germline V gene. The CDR3 is 12 amino acids. The V segment lost 3 bases and the J segment 12 bases; nucleotides outside the gene matches: 7. In nucleotides, the CDR3 is TGTGCCAGCTCACCCGACAGGGTTATAACTTTCTTT. Protein: CASSPDRVITFF.

This clone was counted a few times. This sequence joins TRBV3-1 (or the pseudogene TRBV3-2) and TRBJ2-3; tentative D call: TRBD1 (5 bases). With 4 bases removed from V and 6 bases from J, the gap between germline ends came to 11 bases. The CDR3 is 13 residues long. Germline CDR1 reads LGHDT; CDR2 reads YNNKEL (reference sequence). The CDR3 DNA follows: TGTGCCAGCAGCCCGCTCCCAGGGGATACGCAGTATTTT. Translating it yields CASSPLPGDTQYF.

This chain links TRBV9 with TRBJ2-1; D might be TRBD2 (5 bases). The CDR3 is 15 residues long. The V gene lost 0 bases and the J gene lost 3 bases, with 10 bases spanning the gap. In germline, CDR1 is SGDLS, CDR2 YYNGEE. The CDR3 sequence: CASSVGRVSYNEQFF. The CDR3 region has the DNA TGTGCCAGCAGCGTAGGGCGGGTAAGCTACAATGAGCAGTTCTTC.

As DNA, the CDR3 is TGTGCCATCAGTGAGTCCCAGGCAGGGGCAGCTTTCTTT. Amino acid sequence: CAISESQAGAAFF. This sequence joins TRBV10-3 and TRBJ1-1, with D maybe TRBD1 (6 bases). V lost 0 bases, J lost 10 bases, and 12 bases lay in between. Germline CDR1 reads ENHRY; CDR2 reads SYGVKD. The CDR3 loop spans 13 amino acids.

The chain joins TRBV10-3 to TRBJ1-2; tentatively, D is TRBD1 (6 bases). The CDR3 runs to 12 residues. CDR1 is ENHRY and CDR2 is SYGVKD in the germline V gene. V shed 6 bases and J shed 6 bases, with 11 bases lying between them. The CDR3 region has the DNA TGTGCCATCAGCCCAAAGGGGGATGGCTACACCTTC. Protein: CAISPKGDGYTF.

V and J are TRBV19 and TRBJ2-5, with 10 bases identical to TRBD1. The CDR3 consists of 13 residues. Germline values: CDR1 LNHDA, CDR2 SQIVND (reference sequence). J lost 3 bases, V lost 7 bases, and 2 bases had no gene match. The CDR3 DNA reads as TGTGCCAGTAAGGGGACAGGGGAAGAGACCCAGTACTTC. Amino acids: CASKGTGEETQYF.